These 12 T cell receptor beta chains came from one sample sequenced in a study of T cells after yellow fever vaccination. TCRdb reanalysed the 5' RACE reads using MiXCR and keeps one entry per CDR3 protein. The data contain roughly 310,000 distinct CDR3 sequences, 3.6% of them singletons. Sequenced material: PBMCs, taken on the day of the yellow fever booster vaccination. All receptors come from a man aged 18 to 29 who received the YFV17D yellow fever vaccine.

In its sample, this clonotype was seen a few times. This rearrangement joins TRBV29-1 to TRBJ2-5; 9 nucleotides line up with TRBD1. V was clipped by 3 bases and J by 5 bases; unmatched bases: 10. The germline V gene has CDR1 SQVTM and CDR2 ANQGSEA. This CDR3 is 15 amino acids long. As DNA, the CDR3 is TGCAGCGTTGAGGGGACAGGGAAGCAGGGGGAGACCCAGTACTTC. This encodes CSVEGTGKQGETQYF.

The chain links TRBV12-3 or TRBV12-4 to TRBJ2-3; no definite D call. Trimming removed 6 bases from V and 1 base from J, with 11 bases in between. The CDR3 contains 14 residues. The DNA for the CDR3 is TGTGCCAGCAGATCGGACCAACGCACAGATACGCAGTATTTT. Translation: CASRSDQRTDTQYF.

The CDR3 loop is CASSYSTTGNTEAFF. For the CDR3, the DNA is TGTGCCAGCAGTTACTCGACCACAGGGAACACTGAAGCTTTCTTT. The rearrangement joins TRBV6-5 to TRBJ1-1, with D possibly matching TRBD1 (5 bases). Germline CDR1 and CDR2: MNHEY and SVGAGI. The CDR3 spans 15 residues. V lost 0 bases, J lost 1 base, and 9 bases lay in between.

CDR3 coding DNA: TGTGCCAGCAGCTTGAGCGGGAAACTGTTTTTT. As protein: CASSLSGKLFF. V gene TRBV5-6 combines with J gene TRBJ1-4, with D uncertain. Looked up from germline, CDR1 is SGHDT and CDR2 is YYEEEE. CDR3 length: 11 residues. V was cut by 1 base and J by 11 bases, with 6 bases left in between.

This clonotype occurred many times. The rearrangement uses TRBV6-6 and TRBJ2-5, with a tentative D call TRBD2 (5 bases). The CDR3 contains 14 residues. The V end lost 0 bases, the J end lost 5 bases, and 10 bases lay between the germline ends. CDR1 MNHNY and CDR2 SVGAGI come from the germline V gene (reference sequence). CDR3 sequence reads: CASSYSTNGETQYF. The CDR3 DNA reads TGTGCCAGCAGTTACTCGACTAATGGGGAGACCCAGTACTTC.

This clonotype was seen more than once but under ten times. The chain has TRBV7-6 and TRBJ2-1, with 10 positions matching TRBD1. The V segment lost 5 bases and the J segment 10 bases; nucleotides outside the gene matches: 11. The V gene's germline CDR1 is SGHVS and CDR2 FNYEAQ. The CDR3 has 15 residues. The CDR3 spells CASSPTGTGVREQFF. In DNA, the CDR3 is TGTGCCAGCAGCCCAACCGGGACAGGGGTTAGGGAGCAGTTCTTC.

This clonotype was detected many times. The CDR3 region has the DNA TGTGCCAGCAGTTACGTCCTACGGACCGCGAACACCGGGGAGCTGTTTTTT. This translates into CASSYVLRTANTGELFF. The rearrangement joins TRBV6-5 to TRBJ2-2; D gene uncertain. The CDR3 spans 17 residues. Trimming shortened V by 2 bases and J by 0 bases, and 13 bases separated the two germline ends. CDR1 is MNHEY, CDR2 SVGAGI, per germline.

As concerns this clonotype: The junction shows a germline mismatch at one end, possibly a read error. The rearrangement uses TRBV7-9 and TRBJ1-2; D is possibly TRBD1 (6 bases). CDR1 SEHNR and CDR2 FQNEAQ come from the germline V gene (reference sequence). This CDR3 is 12 amino acids long. CDR3 region: CASSGSLTGAYF. The CDR3 DNA reads TGTGCCAGCAGCGGATCGTTGACGGGGGCCTACTTC.

The sample holds many counts of this clonotype. The chain has TRBV5-6 and TRBJ1-1; no clear D gene. Trimming removed 4 bases at V and 6 bases at J, with 13 bases between. CDR3 length: 13 amino acids. CDR1 and CDR2 from the germline V gene are SGHDT and YYEEEE. CDR3 in DNA: TGTGCCAGCAGCCCACTCGCCCGGTCTGAAGCTTTCTTT. Translated: CASSPLARSEAFF.

This clonotype was seen at least ten times. V and J are TRBV16 and TRBJ2-1; possibly TRBD1 for D (6 bases). The germline CDR1 and CDR2 sequences are KGHSY and FQNENV. V was shortened by 3 bases and J by 1 base, with 7 bases between the two germline ends. The CDR3 covers 14 residues. In DNA form, the CDR3 reads TGTGCCAGCAGCCATGACAGGTCCTACAATGAGCAGTTCTTC. It specifies CASSHDRSYNEQFF.

This clonotype was counted many times. J is TRBJ2-5 and V is TRBV20-1; no firm D call. The CDR3 extends over 15 amino acids. V shed 0 bases and J shed 3 bases, with 14 bases lying between them. The germline V gene has CDR1 DFQATT and CDR2 SNEGSKA (reference sequence). The CDR3 coding sequence is TGCAGTGCTAGAGATCTGAGGCAGGCCGAAGAGACCCAGTACTTC. Its translation: CSARDLRQAEETQYF.

This clonotype was counted ten times or more. CDR3 in amino acids: CSAETGGSNEQYF. CDR3 nucleotide sequence: TGCAGTGCTGAGACTGGGGGATCGAACGAGCAGTACTTC. This chain uses TRBV20-1 with TRBJ2-7; D tentatively reads TRBD1 or TRBD2 (5 bases each). The V gene lost 5 bases and the J gene lost 5 bases, with 16 bases spanning the gap. CDR1 DFQATT and CDR2 SNEGSKA come from the germline V gene (reference sequence). This CDR3 is 13 amino acids long.